This T cell receptor beta chain was identified in a study of blood T cells in healthy people across ages (dated by TCRdb to about 2015). Background for the entire study: In model experiments, roughly one uniquely barcoded TCR beta cDNA molecule per two T cells was captured by template switching. To track age-related changes in TCR beta repertoire diversity, the study relied on deep sequencing normalized with unique cDNA molecular identifiers. Donors were grouped into four age groups: young (average 16 years), middle-aged (roughly 38), aged (approximately 58) and long-lived (around 80). To avoid experimental bias, donors of different ages were randomly spread across the sequencing lanes. For two donors (one aged 18 to 30 and one aged 80 or older), the study analyzed two additional independent replicas of 1 million unique cDNA reads from the same blood draw. Broader findings and caveats from the paper: Conclusive comparison of naive and antigen-experienced compartments was prevented by the profiling of bulk unsorted PBMCs. Estimates of total diversity based on one million sequenced T cells were considered lower bounds and underestimates. Compared with the aged group, more naive CD4+ T cells, fewer expanded clones and increased TCR diversity were shown by the long-lived group, suggesting age selection. Observed TCR beta diversity per million T cells fell roughly linearly with age, and a significant reduction was already apparent by age around 44. The CMV infection status of donors was not known, potentially confounding age-related changes in expanded clonotypes. A strong correlation was found between observed TCR beta diversity and the percentage of naive T cells measured by flow cytometry.

Library preparation used 5' RACE. TCRdb lists the instrument as Illumina HiSeq 2500. The second PCR ran for about 7 to 11 cycles and used a J-beta primer mix along with a sample-barcoded 5' primer. A template-switch 5' adaptor carrying 12 random nucleotides introduced a unique molecular identifier onto each TCR beta cDNA molecule. Each sample yielded at least 2.5 million CDR3-containing paired-end reads. First-strand cDNA was synthesized from all RNA with the Mint cDNA synthesis kit, primed by a TRBC-specific oligonucleotide. Following uracil-DNA glycosylase treatment, all cDNA underwent a first 18-cycle PCR with the universal primers M1SS and BC2_uni_R. As for the original processing: For normalization, 1 million high-quality reads, each with a distinct molecular identifier, were randomly selected from each sample. Instead of being binned into consensus sequences, reads that shared molecular identifiers were thrown out. MiTCR, with a Q25 quality threshold and the strictest error-elimination algorithm, was used for CDR3 identification, clonotype clustering and error correction. Lower-bound total TCR beta diversity was estimated with a nonparametric unseen species model using Euler transformation. The public reads were reprocessed in TCRdb via fastp at Q25 and MiXCR, keeping in-frame beta chains. Each CDR3 protein appears once, grouped with its most common genes and DNA. The V and J calls follow TCRdb's processing rather than the paper's. For this sample the table gives around 1.5 million distinct CDR3 sequences, of which 55% to 75% were detected only once. The ten largest clones add up to over 5.5% of the sample.

Systemically healthy Caucasian individuals from Russia, some 36 in total and aged roughly 6 to 95 years, were included as donors. Roughly 10 milliliters of peripheral blood were drawn from each donor into EDTA-treated Vacutainer tubes. Ficoll-Paque density-gradient centrifugation was used to isolate PBMCs, with at least 6.5 million per sample. Trizol reagent was used to extract total RNA from PBMCs, with at least 6 micrograms per sample. The percentages of naive CD45RAhigh/CD27high T cells were determined by flow cytometry on a PBMC aliquot from every donor. Details on this clonotype: Its antigen specificity is not known. There are no base qualities to consult, and no much larger clone falls within one base.

The V and J ends are trimmed by 3 bases and 9 bases, leaving 27 bases between them. The germline V gene supplies CDR1 MNHEY and CDR2 SVGAGI. From its cysteine to its phenylalanine, the CDR3 spans 17 amino acids. The kept DNA is CDR3 alone, 51 bases in frame from the first base. The source material was blood. This chain joins TRBV6-5 to TRBJ2-7; the D gene identity is not certain. The sequence was obtained from a man between 18 and 35 years old in good health. The CDR3 corresponds to CASSYRSPTLTYDGQYF. The DNA sequence is as follows: TGTGCCAGCAGTTATCGGTCACCAACCCTCACCTACGACGGGCAGTACTTC.